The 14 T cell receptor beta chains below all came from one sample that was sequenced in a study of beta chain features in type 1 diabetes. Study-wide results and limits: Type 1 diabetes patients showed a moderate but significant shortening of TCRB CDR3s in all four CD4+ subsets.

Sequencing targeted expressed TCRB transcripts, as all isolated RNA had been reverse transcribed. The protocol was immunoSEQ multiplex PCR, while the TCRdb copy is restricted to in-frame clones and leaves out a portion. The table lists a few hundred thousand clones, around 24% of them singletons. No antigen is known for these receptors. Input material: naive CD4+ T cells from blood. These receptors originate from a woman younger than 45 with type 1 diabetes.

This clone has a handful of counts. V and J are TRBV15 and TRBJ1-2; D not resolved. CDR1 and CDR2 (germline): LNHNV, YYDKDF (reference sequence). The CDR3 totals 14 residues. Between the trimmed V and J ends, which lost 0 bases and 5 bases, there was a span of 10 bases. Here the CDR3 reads CATSRDRSSYGYTF. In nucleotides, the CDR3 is TGTGCCACCAGCAGAGATAGGAGTAGTTATGGCTACACCTTC.

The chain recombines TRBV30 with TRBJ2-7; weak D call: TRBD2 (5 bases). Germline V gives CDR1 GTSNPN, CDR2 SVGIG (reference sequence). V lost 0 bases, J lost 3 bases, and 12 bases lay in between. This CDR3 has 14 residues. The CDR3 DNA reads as TGTGCCTGGAGTGTAAGACGAGGAGGCTACGAGCAGTACTTC. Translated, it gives CAWSVRRGGYEQYF. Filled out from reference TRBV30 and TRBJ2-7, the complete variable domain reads SQTIHQWPATLVQPVGSPLSLECTVEGTSNPNLYWYRQAAGRGLQLLFYSVGIGQISSEVPQNLSASRPQDRQFILSSKKLLLSDSGFYLCAWSVRRGGYEQYFGPGTRLTVT.

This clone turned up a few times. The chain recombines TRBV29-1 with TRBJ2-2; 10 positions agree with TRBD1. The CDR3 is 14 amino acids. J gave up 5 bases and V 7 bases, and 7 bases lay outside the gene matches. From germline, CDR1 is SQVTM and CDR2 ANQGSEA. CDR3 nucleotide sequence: TGCAGCGCCTCCCGGGACAGGGGAACCGGGGAGCTGTTTTTT. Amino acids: CSASRDRGTGELFF.

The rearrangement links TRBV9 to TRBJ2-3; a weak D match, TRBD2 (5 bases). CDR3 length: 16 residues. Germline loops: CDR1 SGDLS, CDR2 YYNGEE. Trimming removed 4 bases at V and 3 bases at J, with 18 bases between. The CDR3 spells CASSKGLLGPTDTQYF. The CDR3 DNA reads TGTGCCAGCAGCAAAGGGTTACTAGGCCCTACAGATACGCAGTATTTT.

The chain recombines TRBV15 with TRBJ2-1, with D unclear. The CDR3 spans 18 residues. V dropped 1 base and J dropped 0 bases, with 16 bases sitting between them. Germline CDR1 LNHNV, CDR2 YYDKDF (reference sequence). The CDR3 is CATSRVAQTDYSYNEQFF. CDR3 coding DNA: TGTGCCACCAGCAGAGTGGCCCAAACAGATTACTCCTACAATGAGCAGTTCTTC. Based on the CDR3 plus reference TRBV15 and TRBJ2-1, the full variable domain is DAMVIQNPRYQVTQFGKPVTLSCSQTLNHNVMYWYQQKSSQAPKLLFHYYDKDFNNEADTPDNFQSRRPNTSFCFLDIRSPGLGDTAMYLCATSRVAQTDYSYNEQFFGPGTRLTVL.

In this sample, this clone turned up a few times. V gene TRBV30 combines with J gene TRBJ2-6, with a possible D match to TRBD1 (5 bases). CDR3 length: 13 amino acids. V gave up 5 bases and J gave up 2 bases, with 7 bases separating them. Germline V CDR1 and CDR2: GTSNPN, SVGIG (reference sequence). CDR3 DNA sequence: TGTGCCTGGGACAGAGCTGGGGCCAACGTCCTGACTTTC. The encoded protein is CAWDRAGANVLTF.

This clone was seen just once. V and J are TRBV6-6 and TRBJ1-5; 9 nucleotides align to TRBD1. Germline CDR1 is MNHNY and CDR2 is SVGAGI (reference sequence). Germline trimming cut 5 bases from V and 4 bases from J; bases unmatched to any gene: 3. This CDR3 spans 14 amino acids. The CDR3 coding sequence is TGTGCCAGCAGTGGACAGGGGAGGAATCAGCCCCAGCATTTT. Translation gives CASSGQGRNQPQHF.

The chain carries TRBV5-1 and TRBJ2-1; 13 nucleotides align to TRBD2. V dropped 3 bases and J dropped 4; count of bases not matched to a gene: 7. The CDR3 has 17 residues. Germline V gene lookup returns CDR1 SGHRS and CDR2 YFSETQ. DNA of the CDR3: TGCGCCAGCAGCTGGGGACTAGCGGGACAATTATACAATGAGCAGTTCTTC. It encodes CASSWGLAGQLYNEQFF. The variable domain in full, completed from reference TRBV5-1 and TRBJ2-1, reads KAGVTQTPRYLIKTRGQQVTLSCSPISGHRSVSWYQQTPGQGLQFLFEYFSETQRNKGNFPGRFSGRQFSNSRSEMNVSTLELGDSALYLCASSWGLAGQLYNEQFFGPGTRLTVL.

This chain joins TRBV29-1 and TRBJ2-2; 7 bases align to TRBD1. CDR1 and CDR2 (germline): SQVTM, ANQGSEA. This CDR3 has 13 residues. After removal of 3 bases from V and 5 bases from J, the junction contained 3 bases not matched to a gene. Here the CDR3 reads CSVDRGWTGELFF. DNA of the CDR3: TGCAGCGTTGACAGGGGGTGGACCGGGGAGCTGTTTTTT.

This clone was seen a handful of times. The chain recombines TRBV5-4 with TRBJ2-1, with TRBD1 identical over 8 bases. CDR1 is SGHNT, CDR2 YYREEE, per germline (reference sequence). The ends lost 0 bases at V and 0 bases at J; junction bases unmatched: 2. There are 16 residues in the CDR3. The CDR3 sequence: CASSLVGTGSYNEQFF. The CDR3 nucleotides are TGTGCCAGCAGCTTGGTCGGGACAGGCTCCTACAATGAGCAGTTCTTC.

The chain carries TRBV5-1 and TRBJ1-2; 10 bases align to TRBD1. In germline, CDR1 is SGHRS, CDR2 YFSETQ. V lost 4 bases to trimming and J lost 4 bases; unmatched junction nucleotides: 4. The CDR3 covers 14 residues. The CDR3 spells CASSNRTGGYGYTF. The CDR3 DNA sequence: TGCGCCAGCAGCAATCGGACAGGGGGCTATGGCTACACCTTC.

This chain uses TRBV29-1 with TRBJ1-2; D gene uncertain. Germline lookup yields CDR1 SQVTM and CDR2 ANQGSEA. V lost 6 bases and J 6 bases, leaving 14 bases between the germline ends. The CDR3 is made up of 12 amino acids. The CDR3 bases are TGCAGCGTGGGAGTTGATTCACATGGCTACACCTTC. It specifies CSVGVDSHGYTF.

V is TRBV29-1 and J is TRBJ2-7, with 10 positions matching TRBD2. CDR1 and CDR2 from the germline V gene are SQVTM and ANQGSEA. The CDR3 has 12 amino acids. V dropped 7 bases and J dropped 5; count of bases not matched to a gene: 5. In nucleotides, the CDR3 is TGCAGCGCTTCAACTAGCGGGAACGAGCAGTACTTC. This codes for CSASTSGNEQYF.

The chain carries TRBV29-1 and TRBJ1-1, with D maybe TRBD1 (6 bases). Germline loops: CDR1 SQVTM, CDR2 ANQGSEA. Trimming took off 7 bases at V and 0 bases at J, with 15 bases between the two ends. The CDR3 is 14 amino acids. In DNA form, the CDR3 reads TGCAGCGGGACAGTCGGATTCGTGAACACTGAAGCTTTCTTT. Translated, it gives CSGTVGFVNTEAFF.